Listed below are T cell receptor beta chains from one sample, sequenced in a study of Graves' ophthalmopathy and Graves' hyperthyroidism. TCRdb reprocessed the multiplex PCR reads via MiXCR and lists one record per CDR3 protein. The sample has over 450,000 distinct CDR3 sequences; 13% to 15% are singletons. Sequenced material: blood. These receptors were obtained from a woman aged 30 to 39 with Graves' ophthalmopathy. CDR3s include the opening cysteine and the closing phenylalanine or tryptophan. A D gene is named only where the DNA matches it firmly. Clone size is shown for a subset of rows, as once, few, many or a class of expanded clone.

clone_size: many; d_call: TRBD1; v_call: TRBV6-1; j_call: TRBJ2-7; cdr3_aa: CASSEADRGGYEQYF; cdr3_nt: TGTGCCAGCAGTGAAGCCGACAGGGGAGGCTACGAGCAGTACTTC
clone_size: .; d_call: .; v_call: TRBV4-1; j_call: TRBJ2-5; cdr3_aa: CASSQDGSGRDGETQYF; cdr3_nt: TGCGCCAGCAGCCAAGATGGGAGCGGACGGGATGGAGAGACCCAGTACTTC
clone_size: many; d_call: .; v_call: TRBV20-1; j_call: TRBJ2-7; cdr3_aa: CSARDGASSYEQYF; cdr3_nt: TGCAGTGCTAGAGACGGGGCGAGCTCCTACGAGCAGTACTTC
clone_size: many; d_call: .; v_call: TRBV28; j_call: TRBJ1-1; cdr3_aa: CASSPGMVTEAFF; cdr3_nt: TGTGCCAGCAGTCCCGGGATGGTCACTGAAGCTTTCTTT
clone_size: many; d_call: .; v_call: TRBV7-8; j_call: TRBJ2-6; cdr3_aa: CASSLDGGANVLTF; cdr3_nt: TGTGCCAGCAGCTTAGATGGTGGGGCCAACGTCCTGACTTTC
clone_size: many; d_call: .; v_call: TRBV2; j_call: TRBJ2-7; cdr3_aa: CASRSDSDGEQYF; cdr3_nt: TGTGCCAGCAGATCGGACAGTGATGGCGAGCAGTACTTC
clone_size: .; d_call: TRBD2; v_call: TRBV25-1; j_call: TRBJ2-7; cdr3_aa: CASSEGFGTSGRSGFYEQYF; cdr3_nt: TGTGCCAGCAGTGAGGGCTTTGGGACTAGCGGGAGGAGCGGATTCTACGAGCAGTACTTC
clone_size: many; d_call: .; v_call: TRBV3-1; j_call: TRBJ2-5; cdr3_aa: CASSQAETREETQYF; cdr3_nt: TGTGCCAGCAGCCAAGCGGAAACGCGGGAAGAGACCCAGTACTTC
clone_size: many; d_call: TRBD1; v_call: TRBV6-5; j_call: TRBJ1-2; cdr3_aa: CASSSSGTGVPYGYTF; cdr3_nt: TGTGCCAGCAGTTCTTCCGGGACAGGGGTCCCTTATGGCTACACCTTC
clone_size: many; d_call: .; v_call: TRBV9; j_call: TRBJ1-2; cdr3_aa: CASSPQVLPSYGYTF; cdr3_nt: TGTGCCAGCAGCCCCCAAGTACTCCCCAGCTATGGCTACACCTTC
clone_size: .; d_call: .; v_call: TRBV6-1; j_call: TRBJ1-4; cdr3_aa: CASSGGRFEKLFF; cdr3_nt: TGTGCCAGCTCAGGTGGGAGATTTGAAAAACTGTTTTTT
clone_size: .; d_call: TRBD2; v_call: TRBV5-1; j_call: TRBJ2-7; cdr3_aa: CASSLVAGSYGQYF; cdr3_nt: TGCGCCAGCAGCTTGGTAGCGGGGAGCTACGGGCAGTACTTC
clone_size: many; d_call: .; v_call: TRBV6-5; j_call: TRBJ2-7; cdr3_aa: CASSSTGRHSYEQYF; cdr3_nt: TGTGCCAGCAGTTCGACAGGAAGACACTCCTACGAGCAGTACTTC
clone_size: many; d_call: TRBD2; v_call: TRBV2; j_call: TRBJ2-2; cdr3_aa: CASSEVLGRASGMELFF; cdr3_nt: TGTGCCAGCAGTGAGGTCTTAGGTCGGGCTAGCGGGATGGAGCTGTTTTTT
clone_size: .; d_call: .; v_call: TRBV11-2; j_call: TRBJ2-5; cdr3_aa: CASSLDGWQETQYF; cdr3_nt: TGTGCCAGCAGCTTAGACGGGTGGCAAGAGACCCAGTACTTC
clone_size: many; d_call: TRBD2; v_call: TRBV20-1; j_call: TRBJ2-5; cdr3_aa: CSAFTSGETQYF; cdr3_nt: TGCAGTGCTTTTACTAGCGGCGAGACCCAGTACTTC
clone_size: few; d_call: TRBD1; v_call: TRBV12-3/TRBV12-4; j_call: TRBJ1-5; cdr3_aa: CASSARTGGHQPQHF; cdr3_nt: TGTGCCAGCAGTGCCAGGACAGGGGGCCATCAGCCCCAGCATTTT
clone_size: .; d_call: .; v_call: TRBV13; j_call: TRBJ2-2; cdr3_aa: CASSFWTDSQELFF; cdr3_nt: TGTGCCAGCAGCTTCTGGACGGACTCCCAGGAGCTGTTTTTT
clone_size: many; d_call: .; v_call: TRBV5-6; j_call: TRBJ2-7; cdr3_aa: CASSLEQGQPLGSYEQYF; cdr3_nt: TGTGCCAGCAGCTTGGAGCAGGGCCAACCCCTGGGATCCTACGAGCAGTACTTC
clone_size: few; d_call: .; v_call: TRBV13; j_call: TRBJ2-7; cdr3_aa: CASSDRDNSYEQYF; cdr3_nt: TGTGCCAGCAGCGACCGGGACAACTCCTACGAGCAGTACTTC
clone_size: many; d_call: .; v_call: TRBV7-6; j_call: TRBJ1-6; cdr3_aa: CASSLDPGAGGSPLHF; cdr3_nt: TGTGCCAGCAGCTTAGATCCGGGAGCGGGGGGATCACCCCTCCACTTT
clone_size: .; d_call: TRBD2; v_call: TRBV9; j_call: TRBJ2-2; cdr3_aa: CASSVGAGPGELFF; cdr3_nt: TGTGCCAGCAGCGTCGGAGCGGGGCCCGGGGAGCTGTTTTTT
clone_size: many; d_call: .; v_call: TRBV5-1; j_call: TRBJ1-6; cdr3_aa: CASSLEQAGRSPLHF; cdr3_nt: TGCGCCAGCAGCTTGGAGCAGGCGGGTCGCTCACCCCTCCACTTT
clone_size: many; d_call: .; v_call: TRBV27; j_call: TRBJ2-6; cdr3_aa: CASSLRLGSGANVLTF; cdr3_nt: TGTGCCAGCAGTTTACGCCTGGGGTCCGGGGCCAACGTCCTGACTTTC
clone_size: many; d_call: .; v_call: TRBV24-1; j_call: TRBJ1-2; cdr3_aa: CATRSGTEYGYTF; cdr3_nt: TGTGCCACCAGGTCCGGGACGGAATATGGCTACACCTTC
clone_size: many; d_call: TRBD2; v_call: TRBV6-1; j_call: TRBJ2-7; cdr3_aa: CATSAGGLYEQYF; cdr3_nt: TGTGCCACCTCCGCGGGGGGGCTCTACGAGCAGTACTTC